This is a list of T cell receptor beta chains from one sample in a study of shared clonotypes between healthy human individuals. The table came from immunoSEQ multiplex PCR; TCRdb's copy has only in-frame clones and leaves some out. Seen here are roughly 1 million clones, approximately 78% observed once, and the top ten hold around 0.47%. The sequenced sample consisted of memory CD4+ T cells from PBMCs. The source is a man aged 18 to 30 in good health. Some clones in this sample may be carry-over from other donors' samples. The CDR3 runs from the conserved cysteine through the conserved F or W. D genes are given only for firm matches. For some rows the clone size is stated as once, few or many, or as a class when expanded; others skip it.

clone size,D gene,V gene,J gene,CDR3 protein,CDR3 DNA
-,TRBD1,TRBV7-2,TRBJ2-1,CASSLQGARNEQFF,TGTGCCAGCAGCTTGCAGGGGGCGCGCAATGAGCAGTTCTTC
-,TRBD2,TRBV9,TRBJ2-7,CASSPTGTSGRRGAHEQYF,TGTGCCAGCAGCCCTACCGGGACTAGCGGGAGACGCGGTGCCCACGAGCAGTACTTC
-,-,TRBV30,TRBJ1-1,CAWSVRRLNTEAFF,TGTGCCTGGAGTGTACGACGGCTGAACACTGAAGCTTTCTTT
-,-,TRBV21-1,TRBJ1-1,CASSRDRATEAFF,TGTGCCAGCAGTCGGGACAGGGCCACTGAAGCTTTCTTT
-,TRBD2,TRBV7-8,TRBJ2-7,CASSPTRSGSREQYF,TGTGCCAGCAGCCCTACCCGGAGCGGGAGCCGCGAGCAGTACTTC
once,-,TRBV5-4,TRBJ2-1,CASSSDLRDEQFF,TGTGCCAGCAGCTCCGACTTGAGGGATGAGCAGTTCTTC
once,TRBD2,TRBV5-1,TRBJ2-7,CASSPTGTSGSYTYEQYF,TGCGCCAGCAGCCCTACCGGGACTAGCGGGTCCTATACCTACGAGCAGTACTTC
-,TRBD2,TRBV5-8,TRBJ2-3,CASSSGLAGADTQYF,TGTGCCAGCAGCTCTGGACTAGCGGGGGCAGATACGCAGTATTTT
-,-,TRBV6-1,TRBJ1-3,CASSRNRQSGNTIYF,TGTGCCAGCAGTCGGAATAGACAGTCTGGAAACACCATATATTTT
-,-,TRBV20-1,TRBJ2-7,CSAAILGQQYF,TGCAGTGCCGCAATCCTAGGGCAGCAGTACTTC
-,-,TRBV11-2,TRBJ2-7,CASSQIADRRAEQYF,TGTGCCAGCAGCCAAATCGCGGACAGGAGGGCCGAGCAGTACTTC
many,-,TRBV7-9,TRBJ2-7,CASSLNSPYSGEQYF,TGTGCCAGCAGCTTAAACAGTCCTTACTCGGGGGAGCAGTACTTC
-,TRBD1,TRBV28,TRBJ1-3,CASNPWGQGSVHSGNTIYF,TGTGCCAGCAACCCGTGGGGACAGGGGTCAGTTCACTCTGGAAACACCATATATTTT
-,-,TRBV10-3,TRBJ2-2,CAISESGVGELFF,TGTGCCATCAGTGAGTCTGGGGTCGGGGAGCTGTTTTTT
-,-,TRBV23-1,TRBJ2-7,CASSQSGPSAGYEQYF,TGCGCCAGCAGTCAATCGGGCCCTTCGGCAGGGTACGAGCAGTACTTC
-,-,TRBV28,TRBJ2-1,CASSPGTHYNEQFF,TGTGCCAGCAGTCCCGGGACCCACTACAATGAGCAGTTCTTC
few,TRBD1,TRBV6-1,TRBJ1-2,CASSAHWAGGDNYGYTF,TGTGCCAGCAGTGCTCATTGGGCAGGGGGCGATAACTATGGCTACACCTTC
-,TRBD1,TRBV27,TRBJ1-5,CASRMGQGANQPQHF,TGTGCCAGCAGAATGGGACAGGGGGCCAATCAGCCCCAGCATTTT
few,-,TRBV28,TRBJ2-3,CASSLDGFTDTQYF,TGTGCCAGCAGTTTGGACGGTTTCACAGATACGCAGTATTTT
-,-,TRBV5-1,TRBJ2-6,CASSLAAYSGANVLTF,TGCGCCAGCAGCTTGGCCGCGTACTCTGGGGCCAACGTCCTGACTTTC
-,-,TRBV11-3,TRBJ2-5,CASSLRGETQYF,TGTGCCAGCAGCTTACGGGGGGAGACCCAGTACTTC
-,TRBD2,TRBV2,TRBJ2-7,CASRQTSGTYEQYF,TGTGCCAGCAGACAGACTAGCGGGACCTACGAGCAGTACTTC
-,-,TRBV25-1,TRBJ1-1,CASSDSKRGNTEAFF,TGTGCCAGCAGTGACTCCAAGAGGGGGAACACTGAAGCTTTCTTT
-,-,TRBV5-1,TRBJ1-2,CASSLEGSRGGYTF,TGCGCCAGCAGCTTGGAGGGCTCCAGGGGTGGCTACACCTTC
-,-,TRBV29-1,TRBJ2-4,CSVRTKLAKNIQYF,TGCAGCGTCCGGACGAAGCTAGCCAAAAACATTCAGTACTTC
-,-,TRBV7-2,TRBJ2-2,CASSLALIRTGELFF,TGTGCCAGCAGCTTAGCTCTTATACGTACCGGGGAGCTGTTTTTT
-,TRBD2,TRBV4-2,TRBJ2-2,CASSQGLAGETGELFF,TGTGCCAGCAGCCAAGGGCTAGCGGGGGAAACCGGGGAGCTGTTTTTT
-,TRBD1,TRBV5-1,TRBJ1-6,CASSLERQGAINSPLHF,TGCGCCAGCAGCTTGGAGCGACAGGGGGCAATAAATTCACCCCTCCACTTT
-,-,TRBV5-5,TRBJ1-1,CASNPEGSSTEAFF,TGTGCCAGCAACCCCGAAGGCAGCAGCACTGAAGCTTTCTTT
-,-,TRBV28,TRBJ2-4,CASSLIGSAKNIQYF,TGTGCCAGCAGTTTAATAGGTTCTGCCAAAAACATTCAGTACTTC
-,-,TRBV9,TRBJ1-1,CASSPPQTLNTEAFF,TGTGCCAGCAGCCCGCCACAGACCTTGAACACTGAAGCTTTCTTT
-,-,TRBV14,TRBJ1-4,CASSQDWGVSEKLFF,TGTGCCAGCAGCCAAGACTGGGGGGTGAGCGAAAAACTGTTTTTT
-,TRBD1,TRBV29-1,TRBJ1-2,CSGLGQDDGYTF,TGCAGCGGCCTGGGACAGGACGATGGCTACACCTTC
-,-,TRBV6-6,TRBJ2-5,CASSSSLGLETQYF,TGTGCCAGCAGTTCTTCCCTCGGGCTAGAGACCCAGTACTTC
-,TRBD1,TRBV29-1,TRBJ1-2,CSVGDRGLVYGYTF,TGCAGCGTTGGGGACAGGGGGCTCGTCTATGGCTACACCTTC
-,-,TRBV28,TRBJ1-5,CASSFPRWNQPQHF,TGTGCCAGCAGTTTCCCCAGGTGGAATCAGCCCCAGCATTTT
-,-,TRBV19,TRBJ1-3,CATGPEAAKQLGGNTIYF,TGTGCCACCGGACCGGAGGCGGCCAAACAACTTGGTGGAAACACCATATATTTT
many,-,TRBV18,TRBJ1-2,CASSPGLEGLGPSYGYTF,TGTGCCAGCTCACCAGGTCTCGAAGGTTTGGGACCCTCATATGGCTACACCTTC
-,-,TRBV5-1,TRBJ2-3,CASSSGTYFTDTQYF,TGCGCCAGCTCCTCCGGGACTTATTTCACAGATACGCAGTATTTT